Described below is a single TCR beta chain sequence and its context. Its antigen remains unidentified. The sample belongs to a study of cytomegalovirus exposure and HLA in healthy donors. Study results and limitations: V- and J-gene trimming of TCR beta was linked (in a later analysis) to a missense DCLRE1C variant. Later analysis placed DRB1 highest and HLA-C lowest in TCR association rates, which differed by HLA locus. The listing of 150 to 200 TCR beta chains classed them as cytomegalovirus-associated.

V was trimmed by 7 bases and J by 1 base, leaving 14 bases between them. The CDR3 contains 14 residues. Germline CDR1 is SNHLY and CDR2 is FYNNEI. With 60 Vbeta and 13 Jbeta primers, the PCR was carried out. The method was immunoSEQ multiplex PCR; TCRdb's version includes in-frame clones alone and lacks a portion of them. The sample holds 55,000 to 80,000 clones; 85% are singletons and the top ten take roughly 10%. The sequencing sample was made of PBMCs. This TCR derives from a female donor in good health and CMV-seronegative. The chain is built from TRBV2 and TRBJ2-7; TRBD1 might be the D (6 bases). The CDR3 bases are TGTGCCAGCATCCGGGACACAACTTCCTACGAGCAGTACTTC. Protein sequence: CASIRDTTSYEQYF.